The subject of this entry is one T cell receptor beta chain. Its antigen is currently unknown. These data belong to a study of shared clonotypes between healthy human individuals. Free of recent acute infections or vaccinations, the donors were healthy HIV-negative adults. At deep level, the assay was performed. Only in-frame clones appear in the TCRdb table, and some are missing; sequencing was by immunoSEQ multiplex PCR. The table includes a few million clones, 85% to 95% detected once. Whole-study results and caveats: Relative to clonotypes present in all four donors, those not shared had lower generation probabilities.

This CDR3 region has 14 residues. Per the germline V gene, CDR1 is MNHNS and CDR2 is SASEGT. V gave up 6 bases and J gave up 0 bases, with 9 bases separating them. This sequence originates from a man younger than 35 in good health. Some clones in this sample may be carry-over from other donors' samples. The sample was naive CD4+ T cells from PBMCs. Subset given: CD45RA+ positively selected. This chain uses TRBV6-1 with TRBJ1-3; D is ambiguous. This CDR3 reads CASRTQNSGNTIYF. In DNA form, the CDR3 reads TGTGCCAGCAGAACTCAGAACTCTGGAAACACCATATATTTT.